This T cell receptor beta chain was recovered during a study of CD8 T cells in ankylosing spondylitis. As to this clonotype: Its antigen is as yet unknown.

TCRdb reprocessed the 5' RACE reads via MiXCR and lists one record per CDR3 protein. The sample shows fewer than 250,000 distinct CDR3 sequences, roughly a tenth of them seen only once. Broader study findings: A number of the motif variants had already been described in reactive arthritis synovial fluid and blood.

The sequenced sample was blood, either unsorted or a sorted T cell fraction (not recorded which). The origin of this receptor is a male donor with ankylosing spondylitis or in good health (not recorded which).

CDR3 sequence: CASSQAASGVEDTQFF. CDR3 in DNA: TGTGCCAGCAGCCAAGCAGCTAGCGGGGTAGAGGATACGCAGTTCTTC. The chain carries TRBV4-2 and TRBJ2-1, with 9 bases that match TRBD2. The CDR3 is made up of 16 amino acids. Trimming cost V 1 base and J 12 bases; bases outside gene matches: 13. Germline CDR1 LGHNA, CDR2 YNFKEQ.